The source of this T cell receptor (beta chain) is a study of T-cell memory formation after mild COVID-19. For the study at large: TCR clusters largely stayed donor specific.

Comment on this clonotype: Its antigen is not known.

In TCRdb, the 5' RACE reads were re-called with MiXCR into one record per CDR3 protein. The sample lists some 290,000 distinct CDR3 sequences, about 16% occurring once. V was pared by 8 bases and J by 0 bases, with 11 bases between. Per the germline V gene, CDR1 is KGHSH and CDR2 is LQKENI. This CDR3 has 13 residues. Study-wide findings and caveats: Whether second-wave clones peaking at day 37 were SARS-CoV-2 specific went unconfirmed.

This clonotype was obtained from a man younger than 30 who had mild COVID-19 (a few samples of this study predate the infection). Cell type and time point are not known. The rearrangement links TRBV18 to TRBJ2-7; D not certain. Sequencing input: PBMCs or a T cell subset sorted from them (not recorded which). The CDR3: CASAKESSYEQYF. The CDR3 coding sequence is TGTGCCAGCGCTAAGGAAAGCTCCTACGAGCAGTACTTC.